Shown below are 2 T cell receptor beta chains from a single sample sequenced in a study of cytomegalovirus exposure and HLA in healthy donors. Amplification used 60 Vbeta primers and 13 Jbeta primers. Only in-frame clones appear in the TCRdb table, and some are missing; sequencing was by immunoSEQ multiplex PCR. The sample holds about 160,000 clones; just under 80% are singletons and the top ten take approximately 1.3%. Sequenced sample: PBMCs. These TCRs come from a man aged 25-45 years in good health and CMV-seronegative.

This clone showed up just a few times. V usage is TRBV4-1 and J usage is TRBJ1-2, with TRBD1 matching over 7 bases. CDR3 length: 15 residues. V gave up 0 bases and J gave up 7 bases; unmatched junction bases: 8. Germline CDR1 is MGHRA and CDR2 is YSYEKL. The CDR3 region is CASSQDQQGRIGYTF. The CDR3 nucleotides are TGCGCCAGCAGCCAAGATCAACAGGGGCGTATTGGCTACACCTTC.

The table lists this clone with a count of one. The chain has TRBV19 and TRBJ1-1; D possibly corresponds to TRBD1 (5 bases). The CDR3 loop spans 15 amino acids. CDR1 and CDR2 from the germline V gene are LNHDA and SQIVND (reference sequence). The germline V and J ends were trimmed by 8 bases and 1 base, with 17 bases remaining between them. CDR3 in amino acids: CASRKAGPPNTEAFF. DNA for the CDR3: TGTGCCAGTCGGAAGGCGGGACCGCCGAACACTGAAGCTTTCTTT.